Listed here are 25 T cell receptor beta chains from one sample, sequenced in a study of cytomegalovirus exposure and HLA in healthy donors. The PCR had 60 Vbeta and 13 Jbeta primers. Libraries were prepared by immunoSEQ multiplex PCR; TCRdb keeps only in-frame clonotypes and omits some of them. The sample lists about 190,000 clones, approximately 84% occurring once. Sequencing used PBMCs. The receptor set was obtained from a woman aged 50 to 65 in good health and CMV-seropositive.

The chain is built from TRBV28 and TRBJ1-1, with D perhaps matching TRBD1 (5 bases). Germline CDR1 MDHEN, CDR2 SYDVKM. The V end lost 5 bases, the J end lost 2 bases, and 15 bases lay between the germline ends. The CDR3 covers 15 residues. In DNA form, the CDR3 reads TGTGCCAGCAGTACCCCAGGGATAGGAAACACTGAAGCTTTCTTT. Translating gives CASSTPGIGNTEAFF.

The chain uses TRBV2 and TRBJ1-2; D call uncertain. Trimming pared 10 bases from V and 8 bases from J, leaving 14 bases between. Germline V gene lookup returns CDR1 SNHLY and CDR2 FYNNEI. The CDR3 sequence is 11 residues long. The CDR3 nucleotides are TGTGCCACCAAACAGCCCCTGGGCTACACCTTC. Its protein is CATKQPLGYTF.

A note on this clone: At one of its ends the junction is not consistent with the germline gene, which may arise from a read error. The V gene is TRBV4-1, the J gene TRBJ1-2, with 8 nucleotides matching TRBD1. Germline V gene lookup returns CDR1 MGHRA and CDR2 YSYEKL. The CDR3 consists of 18 residues. The CDR3 is CASSQAPTGQGNSYDYTF. The DNA for the CDR3 is TGCGCCAGCAGCCAAGCTCCAACCGGACAGGGAAATAGCTATGACTACACCTTC.

On this clone itself: The same CDR3 also results from other DNA sequences found in this sample. This chain links TRBV19 with TRBJ2-3; 8 bases fit TRBD2. The V gene's germline CDR1 is LNHDA and CDR2 SQIVND (reference sequence). This CDR3 has 16 amino acids. J gave up 3 bases and V 3 bases, and 8 bases lay outside the gene matches. The CDR3 bases are TGTGCCAGTAGTATTTCGGCGGGGGGCGCAACAGATACGCAGTATTTT. It encodes CASSISAGGATDTQYF.

This chain links TRBV7-2 with TRBJ2-6; possible D gene TRBD2, 6 bases. The germline V gene has CDR1 SGHTA and CDR2 FQGNSA. The CDR3 length is 16 residues. Trimming stripped 5 bases from V and 4 bases from J, with 15 bases between. The chain's CDR3 is CASSPPGLSGANVLTF. CDR3 nucleotide sequence: TGTGCCAGCAGCCCACCCGGACTATCAGGGGCCAACGTCCTGACTTTC.

V gene TRBV6-5 combines with J gene TRBJ2-1; TRBD2 matches at 10 bases. Per the germline V gene, CDR1 is MNHEY and CDR2 is SVGAGI. With 2 bases clipped from V and 8 bases from J, the junction kept 6 bases outside the gene matches. The CDR3 is 15 residues long. The CDR3 spells CASSYGSGGVDEQFF. As DNA, the CDR3 is TGTGCCAGCAGTTACGGGAGCGGGGGGGTGGATGAGCAGTTCTTC.

The rearrangement uses TRBV2 and TRBJ1-1, with 7 bases that match TRBD1. Germline V lookup: CDR1 SNHLY, CDR2 FYNNEI. Germline trimming cut 6 bases from V and 5 bases from J; bases unmatched to any gene: 9. The CDR3 covers 14 residues. The CDR3 sequence: CASRGDSLGTEAFF. DNA for the CDR3: TGTGCCAGCAGGGGGGACAGTTTAGGAACTGAAGCTTTCTTT.

Remarks on this clone: One end of the junction fails to match germline, which may point to a read error. The V gene is TRBV5-1, the J gene TRBJ2-7; D uncertain. Looked up from germline, CDR1 is SGHRS and CDR2 is YFSETQ. This CDR3 contains 14 residues. CDR3 nucleotide sequence: TGTGCCAGCAGGATGTCGACTCTTTCCTACGAGCAGTACTTC. Its translation is CASRMSTLSYEQYF.

The chain has TRBV25-1 and TRBJ2-5, with D possibly TRBD2 on 6 matching bases. The V and J ends lost 1 base and 5 bases respectively, with 11 bases between them. CDR1 is MGHDK and CDR2 is SYGVNS in the germline V gene. This CDR3 has 14 residues. The CDR3 loop is CASSEFVAGETQYF. CDR3 DNA: TGTGCCAGCAGTGAATTTGTGGCGGGGGAGACCCAGTACTTC.

The genes are TRBV18 and TRBJ2-4, with TRBD1 as a possible D gene (6 bases). Deletions cut 6 bases from V and 4 bases from J, with 10 bases between. CDR3 length equals 13 residues. The germline V gene has CDR1 KGHSH and CDR2 LQKENI. The CDR3 loop reads CASSPDRKNIQYF. The CDR3 DNA follows: TGTGCCAGCTCTCCGGACAGAAAAAACATTCAGTACTTC.

J is TRBJ1-6 and V is TRBV4-2, with no clear D. The V gene's germline CDR1 is LGHNA and CDR2 YNFKEQ. Trimming left V 0 bases short and J 9 bases short, with 18 bases between. The CDR3 sequence is 17 residues long. CDR3 nucleotide sequence: TGTGCCAGCAGCCAAGAAAGGGCGGTCCAAGGGAGTTCACCCCTCCACTTT. Its protein product is CASSQERAVQGSSPLHF.

The chain links TRBV9 to TRBJ2-3, with 8 bases identical to TRBD2. CDR1 SGDLS and CDR2 YYNGEE come from the germline V gene. The CDR3 sequence is 15 residues long. Trimming cost V 0 bases and J 4 bases; bases outside gene matches: 4. The CDR3 DNA follows: TGTGCCAGCAGCGTAGCGGGGGGGGCCGCAGATACGCAGTATTTT. Its translation is CASSVAGGAADTQYF.

This chain joins TRBV29-1 and TRBJ1-1; weak D call: TRBD1 (5 bases). The V end was cut by 0 bases, the J end by 0 bases, with 14 bases between. Germline assignment: CDR1 SQVTM and CDR2 ANQGSEA. The CDR3 runs to 16 residues. CDR3 region: CSVEEGRGRMNTEAFF. The CDR3 bases are TGCAGCGTTGAAGAGGGTAGGGGCAGGATGAACACTGAAGCTTTCTTT.

The chain couples TRBV11-2 to TRBJ1-5, with 8 bases lining up with TRBD1. CDR1 and CDR2 from the germline V gene are SGHAT and FQNNGV. V shed 3 bases and J 4 bases; nucleotides not matched to a gene: 5. The CDR3 is 15 residues long. The CDR3 protein is CASSLNRGDNQPQHF. The DNA of the CDR3 is TGTGCCAGCAGCTTGAACAGGGGGGATAATCAGCCCCAGCATTTT.

About this clone itself: The junction and the germline gene differ at one end; a read error may be behind it. This chain links TRBV7-7 with TRBJ2-1, with 10 bases matching TRBD1. Germline values: CDR1 SSHAT, CDR2 FNYEAQ (reference sequence). The CDR3 covers 15 residues. CDR3 sequence (DNA): TGTGCTAGCAGCGTCGGGACAGGGGAAAACAATGAGCAGTTCTTC. Amino acids: CASSVGTGENNEQFF.

This sequence joins TRBV5-8 and TRBJ2-7; tentatively, D is TRBD2 (5 bases). V was trimmed by 2 bases and J by 2 bases, leaving 11 bases between them. There are 14 residues in the CDR3. The germline V gene has CDR1 SGHTS and CDR2 YDEGEE. The CDR3 DNA reads as TGTGCCAGCAGCTTCCGAGGCGGGCCCTACGAGCAGTACTTC. Amino acid sequence: CASSFRGGPYEQYF.

The rearrangement links TRBV28 to TRBJ2-1; 10 bases line up with TRBD1. This CDR3 comprises 13 residues. The ends lost 6 bases at V and 8 bases at J; junction bases unmatched: 4. CDR1 MDHEN and CDR2 SYDVKM come from the germline V gene. The CDR3 DNA is TGTGCCAGCAGAGACAGGGGGCGGGATGAGCAGTTCTTC. Protein sequence: CASRDRGRDEQFF.

The V gene is TRBV5-4, the J gene TRBJ2-7, with 9 bases identical to TRBD2. Germline V gene lookup returns CDR1 SGHNT and CDR2 YYREEE (reference sequence). There are 16 residues in the CDR3. J lost 2 bases, V lost 4 bases, and 10 bases had no gene match. The CDR3 protein is CASSTGGGGDAYEQYF. The CDR3 DNA reads TGTGCCAGCAGCACCGGGGGCGGGGGGGACGCCTACGAGCAGTACTTC.

This sequence joins TRBV7-2 and TRBJ1-2; D is unresolved. The CDR3 covers 8 residues. The germline V gene encodes CDR1 SGHTA and CDR2 FQGNSA. The V gene lost 8 bases and the J gene lost 13 bases, with 8 bases spanning the gap. CDR3 amino acids: CASLPGTF. CDR3 DNA sequence: TGTGCCAGCCTTCCCGGCACCTTC.

The chain has TRBV5-1 and TRBJ2-5, with 14 nucleotides matching TRBD2. Germline-derived CDR1 and CDR2 are SGHRS and YFSETQ. V was pared by 3 bases and J by 5 bases, with 9 bases of the junction left unmatched. This CDR3 is 17 amino acids long. The CDR3 loop is CASSSLTSGGATETQYF. CDR3 bases: TGCGCCAGCAGCTCCTTGACTAGCGGGGGGGCCACCGAGACCCAGTACTTC.

The V gene is TRBV7-3, the J gene TRBJ2-3, with unresolved D. The germline V gene has CDR1 SGHTA and CDR2 FQGTGA. The CDR3 runs to 14 residues. V was cut by 5 bases and J by 3 bases, with 12 bases left in between. As DNA, the CDR3 is TGTGCCAGCAGCCCTACCGCCATTACAGATACGCAGTATTTT. Its protein is CASSPTAITDTQYF.

The J gene is TRBJ1-1, the V gene TRBV19; 7 positions match TRBD1. CDR3 length: 14 residues. From germline, CDR1 is LNHDA and CDR2 SQIVND (reference sequence). Trimming took 4 bases from V and 0 from J; bases not matched to a gene: 2. The CDR3 loop reads CASSTGQLNTEAFF. The CDR3 nucleotides read TGTGCCAGTAGTACGGGACAGTTGAACACTGAAGCTTTCTTT.

V usage is TRBV7-2 and J usage is TRBJ2-1, with 10 bases matching TRBD2. This CDR3 has 15 amino acids. The trim removed 4 bases at V and 0 bases at J, leaving 0 bases unmatched. CDR1 is SGHTA, CDR2 FQGNSA, per germline. In nucleotides, the CDR3 is TGTGCCAGCAGCTCTAGCGGGGGCTCCTACAATGAGCAGTTCTTC. This encodes CASSSSGGSYNEQFF. Looking up the rest from reference TRBV7-2 and TRBJ2-1 gives the full variable domain: GAGVSQSPSNKVTEKGKDVELRCDPISGHTALYWYRQSLGQGLEFLIYFQGNSAPDKSGLPSDRFSAERTGGSVSTLTIQRTQQEDSAVYLCASSSSGGSYNEQFFGPGTRLTVL.

The rearrangement links TRBV27 to TRBJ1-2; 8 bases align to TRBD1. J gave up 4 bases and V 5 bases, and 9 bases lay outside the gene matches. The germline CDR1 and CDR2 sequences are MNHEY and SMNVEV (reference sequence). CDR3 length: 15 residues. The CDR3 here is CASSPHQGAGYGYTF. The DNA for the CDR3 is TGTGCCAGCAGTCCCCATCAGGGGGCCGGCTATGGCTACACCTTC.

The CDR3 reads CASSIAGGRGREGNTEAFF. CDR3 coding DNA: TGTGCCAGTAGTATAGCGGGGGGCAGGGGGCGCGAAGGGAACACTGAAGCTTTCTTT. The rearrangement joins TRBV19 to TRBJ1-1, with 8 bases aligning to TRBD1. Per germline, CDR1 LNHDA and CDR2 SQIVND (reference sequence). The V segment lost 1 base and the J segment 1 base; nucleotides outside the gene matches: 14. The CDR3 runs to 19 residues. The variable domain in full, completed from reference TRBV19 and TRBJ1-1, reads DGGITQSPKYLFRKEGQNVTLSCEQNLNHDAMYWYRQDPGQGLRLIYYSQIVNDFQKGDIAEGYSVSREKKESFPLTVTSAQKNPTAFYLCASSIAGGRGREGNTEAFFGQGTRLTVV.